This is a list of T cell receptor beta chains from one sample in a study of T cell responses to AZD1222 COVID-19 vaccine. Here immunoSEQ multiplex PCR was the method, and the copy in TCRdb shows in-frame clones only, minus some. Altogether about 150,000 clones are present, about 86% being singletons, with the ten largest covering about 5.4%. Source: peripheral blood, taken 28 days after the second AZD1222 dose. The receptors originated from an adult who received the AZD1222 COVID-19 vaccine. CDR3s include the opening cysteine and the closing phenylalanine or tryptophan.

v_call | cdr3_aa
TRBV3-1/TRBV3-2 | CASSQDGGSGIETQYF
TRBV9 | CASSVEGGPEAFF
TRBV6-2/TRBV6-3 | CASSYSSDNQPQHF
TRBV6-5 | CASSGQGAEKLFF
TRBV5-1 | CASLQGGGDNEQFF
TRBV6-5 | CASSQTLYAYEQYF
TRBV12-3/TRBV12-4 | CASIPRDLNTQYF
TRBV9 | CASSVGQLNSPLHF
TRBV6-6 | CASRAGINQPQHF
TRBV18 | CASSENAGLGDEQYF
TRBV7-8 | CASSQPRQGALEPGNTIYF
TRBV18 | CASSPPDRSGEGYTF
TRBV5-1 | CASRDGPGTGGEKLFF
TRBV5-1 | CASSLVPGTEITGELFF
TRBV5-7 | CASSLISGRDTGELFF
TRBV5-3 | CARSAPPVGGGPEQYF
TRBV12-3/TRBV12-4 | CASSPGLAAQYF
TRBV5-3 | CARSLRLGLWGGYTF
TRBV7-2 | CASSLALLGASTEAFF
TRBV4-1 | CASSFDGQQSNQPQHF
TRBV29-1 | CSVDPKEFNYGYTF
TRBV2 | CASSRSSGDYNEQFF
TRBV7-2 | CASSLSRGGGYTF
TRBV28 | CASTSWAGVTGELFF
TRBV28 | CASSPTGTGVDEQFF
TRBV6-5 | CASSYSRQFETEAFF
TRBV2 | CASNDVLGNQPQHF